Below are 11 T cell receptor beta chains sequenced from a single sample in a study of low-dose radiotherapy and immunotherapy resistance in tumors. Time point specified: after trial treatment. Treatment meaning: LDRT plus nivolumab, ipilimumab, low-dose cyclophosphamide and aspirin (RACIN trial). TRAV- and TRBV-specific primers primed first-strand cDNA, covering alpha and beta chains. TCR amplification used 15 to 20 PCR cycles, a constant-region primer and a V-primer adapter. Each CDR3 protein gets one entry after TCRdb re-called the reads with MiXCR. The sample has about 30,000 distinct CDR3 sequences; around 50% are singletons. The material sequenced was PBMCs, taken after low-dose radiotherapy plus immunotherapy. Receptors originate from a male donor with gallbladder cancer.

A few counts support this clonotype. This probably arose from a read error, given a far larger clone one base away. The gene calls are TRBV5-1 and TRBJ2-1, with TRBD1 matching over 8 bases. The V segment lost 0 bases and the J segment 10 bases; nucleotides outside the gene matches: 9. This CDR3 has 15 residues. The germline V gene encodes CDR1 SGHRS and CDR2 YFSETQ. CDR3 protein: CASSLASGGTYEQFF. CDR3 DNA: TGCGCCAGCAGCTTGGCCTCAGGGGGCACCTACGAGCAGTTCTTC.

With regard to this clonotype: A read error is likely here: a far larger clone is one base away. In DNA, the CDR3 is TGTGCCAGCAGCTTTGCCCTAGCGGGAGGAAGGGGTGATGAGCAGTACTTC. Translated: CASSFALAGGRGDEQYF. The rearrangement joins TRBV7-2 to TRBJ2-5, with TRBD2 identical over 11 bases. V was pared by 3 bases and J by 11 bases, with 17 bases of the junction left unmatched. This CDR3 is 17 amino acids long. Germline V gives CDR1 SGHTA, CDR2 FQGNSA. Full variable domain (rest looked up from reference TRBV7-2 and TRBJ2-5): GAGVSQSPSNKVTEKGKDVELRCDPISGHTALYWYRQSLGQGLEFLIYFQGNSAPDKSGLPSDRFSAERTGGSVSTLTIQRTQQEDSAVYLCASSFALAGGRGDEQYFGPGTRLLVL.

V is TRBV5-6 and J is TRBJ2-1; 8 nucleotides line up with TRBD2. The CDR3 covers 15 residues. The germline CDR1 and CDR2 sequences are SGHDT and YYEEEE. The V and J ends lost 1 base and 7 bases, in that order; junction bases with no gene match: 7. CDR3 residues: CASSLPGGVGNEQFF. The CDR3 DNA reads TGTGCCAGCAGCTTGCCCGGGGGGGTGGGAAATGAGCAGTTCTTC.

CDR3 amino acids: CASAIRGLSTDTQYF. CDR3 DNA: TGTGCCAGTGCTATCAGGGGACTGAGCACAGATACGCAGTATTTT. The genes are TRBV27 and TRBJ2-3, with D perhaps given as TRBD1 or TRBD2 (6 bases each). This CDR3 spans 15 amino acids. V lost 9 bases, J lost 0 bases, and 16 bases lay in between. Germline V gene lookup returns CDR1 MNHEY and CDR2 SMNVEV (reference sequence).

The chain has TRBV6-5 and TRBJ2-7; TRBD2 aligns across 8 bases. With V trimmed by 2 bases and J by 0 bases, 15 bases remained unmatched. From germline, CDR1 is MNHEY and CDR2 SVGAGI. The CDR3 totals 19 residues. The CDR3 reads CASSYRGNVKAGVSYEQYF. The CDR3 bases are TGTGCCAGCAGTTACAGGGGGAACGTTAAAGCGGGAGTCTCCTACGAGCAGTACTTC.

V usage is TRBV5-1 and J usage is TRBJ1-1, with D hard to call. Trimming shortened V by 0 bases and J by 3 bases, and 12 bases separated the two germline ends. The CDR3 loop spans 15 amino acids. Germline V gene sequence: CDR1 SGHRS, CDR2 YFSETQ. This chain's CDR3 is CASSLDEGSHTEAFF. The CDR3, as DNA: TGCGCCAGCAGCTTGGATGAGGGCTCGCACACTGAAGCTTTCTTT. Looking up the rest from reference TRBV5-1 and TRBJ1-1 gives the full variable domain: KAGVTQTPRYLIKTRGQQVTLSCSPISGHRSVSWYQQTPGQGLQFLFEYFSETQRNKGNFPGRFSGRQFSNSRSEMNVSTLELGDSALYLCASSLDEGSHTEAFFGQGTRLTVV.

This clonotype came up many times. The V and J genes are TRBV7-9 and TRBJ1-1; tentative D call: TRBD1 (6 bases). The germline CDR1 and CDR2 sequences are SEHNR and FQNEAQ (reference sequence). This CDR3 contains 13 residues. Trimming pared 8 bases from V and 8 bases from J, leaving 18 bases between. Here the CDR3 reads CASVEEGGVEAFF. CDR3 DNA: TGTGCCAGCGTGGAAGAAGGGGGAGTGGAAGCTTTCTTT.

On this clonotype: A far larger clone is one base from this, pointing to a likely read error. V gene TRBV29-1 combines with J gene TRBJ2-1; 9 nucleotides line up with TRBD1. The germline V gene encodes CDR1 SQVTM and CDR2 ANQGSEA. With 4 bases clipped from V and 10 bases from J, the junction kept 8 bases outside the gene matches. The CDR3 sequence is 13 residues long. The CDR3 sequence: CSVGTGDAYEQFF. CDR3 coding DNA: TGCAGCGTTGGGACAGGGGACGCCTACGAGCAGTTCTTC.

V and J are TRBV2 and TRBJ2-2; D uncertain. The germline V gene has CDR1 SNHLY and CDR2 FYNNEI. V lost 8 bases and J 3 bases, leaving 13 bases between the germline ends. CDR3 size: 14 residues. CDR3 loop: CASRILGYTGELFF. CDR3 sequence (DNA): TGTGCCAGCCGTATACTCGGGTACACCGGGGAGCTGTTTTTT.

This clonotype was recorded at least ten times. The rearrangement uses TRBV2 and TRBJ1-6; D unresolved. V lost 6 bases to trimming and J lost 9 bases, with 12 bases between them. Germline V gene lookup returns CDR1 SNHLY and CDR2 FYNNEI. There are 13 residues in the CDR3. The DNA of the CDR3 is TGTGCCAGCAGGCGCTCAGAGGGTTCACCCCTCCACTTT. Its protein product is CASRRSEGSPLHF. Full variable domain (outside the CDR3, taken from reference TRBV2 and TRBJ1-6): EPEVTQTPSHQVTQMGQEVILRCVPISNHLYFYWYRQILGQKVEFLVSFYNNEISEKSEIFDDQFSVERPDGSNFTLKIRSTKLEDSAMYFCASRRSEGSPLHFGNGTRLTVT.

There are many counts of this clonotype. This chain joins TRBV2 and TRBJ2-1; 7 nucleotides line up with TRBD2. The CDR3 consists of 15 residues. With 7 bases clipped from V and 7 bases from J, the junction kept 13 bases outside the gene matches. Germline CDR1 SNHLY, CDR2 FYNNEI. The CDR3 DNA reads TGTGCCAGCATTCCGGGAGGCTCCTTCGGAAATGAGCAGTTCTTC. This codes for CASIPGGSFGNEQFF.